This T cell receptor (beta chain) was profiled in a study of T cell responses to AZD1222 COVID-19 vaccine. The method was immunoSEQ multiplex PCR; TCRdb's version includes in-frame clones alone and lacks a portion of them. There are around 150,000 clones in the sample; 80% to 90% occur only once, and roughly 2% lies in the top ten. Worth noting for this clone: Its antigen is as yet unknown.

The CDR3 has 15 amino acids. The ends lost 0 bases at V and 5 bases at J; junction bases unmatched: 5. Germline V lookup: CDR1 SGHKS, CDR2 YYEKEE (reference sequence). Regarding the study as a whole: Nearly half of unique spike-specific TCRs reportedly avoided B.1.351 and B.1.1.7 mutated regions. At baseline, seropositivity was found in only 5 to 7 AZD1222 recipients.

The sample consisted of peripheral blood, taken on day 0 of AZD1222 vaccination. This TCR came from an adult in good health. The chain carries TRBV5-5 and TRBJ1-5; 7 positions match TRBD1. As DNA, the CDR3 is TGTGCCAGCAGCTTGGCCGGGACAGAATATCAGCCCCAGCATTTT. This codes for CASSLAGTEYQPQHF.